This T cell receptor beta chain derives from a study of identifying expanded T cells in peripheral blood. The CDR3 is 15 amino acids. The V and J ends lost 1 base and 3 bases respectively, with 9 bases between them. CDR1 is MGHDK, CDR2 SYGVNS, per germline. No infections or other immune events were documented during collection. Generated by immunoSEQ multiplex PCR, the TCRdb table keeps only in-frame clones and is missing some. The table has 70,000 to 95,000 clones, 88% seen once. The sequence came from a person between 18 and 75 years old in good health. The sequencing input was blood. The chain links TRBV25-1 to TRBJ2-2; tentatively, D is TRBD2 (6 bases). CDR3 in amino acids: CASSESGGYTGELFF. The CDR3, as DNA: TGTGCCAGCAGTGAATCTGGAGGGTACACCGGGGAGCTGTTTTTT.